This entry concerns a single TCR beta chain. Its antigen is still unknown. Base qualities are not at hand, and no much larger clone is one base apart. The immunoSEQ Assay, a bias-controlled multiplex PCR, was used to amplify TCRbeta CDR3 regions from genomic DNA. Processing in the source paper ran as follows. Nucleated cell counts per sample were estimated from amplification of reference gene primers within the assay. To quantify the absolute abundance of each unique TCRbeta CDR3 rearrangement, sequence reads were collapsed and filtered. For each sample, productive Simpson clonality was calculated by taking the square root of Simpson's diversity index across productive rearrangements. What TCRdb holds here is the immuneACCESS table cut down to in-frame rearrangements. Part of the clones is not present; checked against another copy, under half of the missing clones reflect an unresolved V gene, and the others are unexplained. The V and J calls and clone size are taken from that table; D and trimming were inferred from the DNA. The sample includes over 100,000 clones, with 75% to 90% observed a single time. The ten largest clones take up roughly 2.5% of the sample.

These data come from a study of blood T cell repertoires in COVID-19 (dated by TCRdb to 2018 to 2021). About the full investigation: Collaborator samples came from the United States, Italy and Spain and covered acute and convalescent phases of COVID-19. The material from the prospective study consisted of cDNA or gDNA derived from T cells, B-cell-depleted T cells, or PBMCs. Deeply sampled blood TCRbeta repertoires from subjects exposed to, actively infected with, or recovered from COVID-19 were included in the dataset. A freely available public database, intended as a resource for researchers studying the immune response to SARS-CoV-2, is where the repertoires were released. The samples were drawn from two sources: the first 160 participants of the ongoing ImmuneRACE study, and 1,254 subjects contributed by 6 global collaborators. Sample metadata almost always included a de-identified subject ID, COVID-19 status, age in years and sex. Where available, HLA class I and class II types were taken from metadata supplied by the sample provider and were not determined by assay-based typing. The full study reports these points: The amount of clinical and demographic metadata varied by source and participant and was provided uncurated.

Each collaborating institution followed its own protocols to collect whole blood in K2EDTA tubes. Collaborator samples were shipped for TCRbeta analysis as frozen whole blood, isolated PBMCs, or DNA extracted from either sample type. In the germline V gene (reference sequence), CDR1 corresponds to SEHNR and CDR2 to FQNEAQ. V and J are trimmed by 5 bases and 5 bases, and the gene matches miss 5 bases of the junction. The CDR3 measures 14 amino acids from cysteine to phenylalanine. Of the read, only the CDR3 DNA is kept; its 42 bases are in frame from base 1. Sequenced sample: peripheral blood. This chain is built from TRBV7-9 and TRBJ2-5, with 10 middle bases fitting TRBD1. This clonotype originated in a man aged 50 to 60 with active COVID-19. The sequence in DNA is TGTGCCAGCAGCCCGGGACAGGGGAAGGAGACCCAGTACTTC. This yields the protein CASSPGQGKETQYF.